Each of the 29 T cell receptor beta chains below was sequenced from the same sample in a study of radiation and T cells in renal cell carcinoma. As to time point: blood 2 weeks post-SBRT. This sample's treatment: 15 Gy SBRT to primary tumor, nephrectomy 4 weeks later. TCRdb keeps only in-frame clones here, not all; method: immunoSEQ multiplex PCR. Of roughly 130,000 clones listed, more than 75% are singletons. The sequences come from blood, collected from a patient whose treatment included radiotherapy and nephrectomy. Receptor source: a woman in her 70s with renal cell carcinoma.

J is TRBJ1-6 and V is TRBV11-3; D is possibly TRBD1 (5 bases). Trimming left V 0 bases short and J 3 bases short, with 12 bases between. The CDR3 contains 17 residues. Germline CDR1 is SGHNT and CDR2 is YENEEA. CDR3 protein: CASSLDCGGYYNSPLHF. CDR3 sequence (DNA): TGTGCCAGCAGCTTAGATTGCGGGGGATACTATAATTCACCCCTCCACTTT. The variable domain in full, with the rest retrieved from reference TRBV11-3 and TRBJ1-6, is EAGVVQSPRYKIIEKKQPVAFWCNPISGHNTLYWYLQNLGQGPELLIRYENEEAVDDSQLPKDRFSAERLKGVDSTLKIQPAELGDSAVYLCASSLDCGGYYNSPLHFGNGTRLTVT.

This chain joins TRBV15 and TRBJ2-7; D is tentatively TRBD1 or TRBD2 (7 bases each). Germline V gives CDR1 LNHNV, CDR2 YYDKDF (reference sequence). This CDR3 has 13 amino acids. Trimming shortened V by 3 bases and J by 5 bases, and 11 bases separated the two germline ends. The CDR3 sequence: CATSSPGGDEQYF. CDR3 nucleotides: TGTGCCACCAGCAGTCCAGGGGGGGACGAGCAGTACTTC. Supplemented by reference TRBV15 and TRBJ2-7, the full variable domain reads DAMVIQNPRYQVTQFGKPVTLSCSQTLNHNVMYWYQQKSSQAPKLLFHYYDKDFNNEADTPDNFQSRRPNTSFCFLDIRSPGLGDTAMYLCATSSPGGDEQYFGPGTRLTVT.

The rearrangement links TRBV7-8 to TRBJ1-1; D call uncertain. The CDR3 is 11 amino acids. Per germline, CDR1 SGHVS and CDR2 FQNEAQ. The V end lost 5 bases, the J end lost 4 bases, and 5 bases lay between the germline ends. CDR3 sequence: CASSGLTEAFF. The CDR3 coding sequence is TGTGCCAGCAGCGGACTCACTGAAGCTTTCTTT.

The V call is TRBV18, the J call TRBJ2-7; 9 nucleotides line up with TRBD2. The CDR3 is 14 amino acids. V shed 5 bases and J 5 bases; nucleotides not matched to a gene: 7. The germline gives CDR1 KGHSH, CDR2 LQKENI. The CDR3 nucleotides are TGTGCCAGCTCATCAGGACTAGCGAGCCACGAGCAGTACTTC. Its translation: CASSSGLASHEQYF. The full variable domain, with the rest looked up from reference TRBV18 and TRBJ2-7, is NAGVMQNPRHLVRRRGQEARLRCSPMKGHSHVYWYRQLPEEGLKFMVYLQKENIIDESGMPKERFSAEFPKEGPSILRIQQVVRGDSAAYFCASSSGLASHEQYFGPGTRLTVT.

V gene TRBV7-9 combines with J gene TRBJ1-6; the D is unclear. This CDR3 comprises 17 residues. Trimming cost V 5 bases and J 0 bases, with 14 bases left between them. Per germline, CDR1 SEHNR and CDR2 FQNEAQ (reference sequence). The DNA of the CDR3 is TGTGCCAGCAGCGTACTTACGGGGAGCTCCTATAATTCACCCCTCCACTTT. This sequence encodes CASSVLTGSSYNSPLHF. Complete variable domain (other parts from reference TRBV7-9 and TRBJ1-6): DTGVSQNPRHKITKRGQNVTFRCDPISEHNRLYWYRQTLGQGPEFLTYFQNEAQLEKSRLLSDRFSAERPKGSFSTLEIQRTEQGDSAMYLCASSVLTGSSYNSPLHFGNGTRLTVT.

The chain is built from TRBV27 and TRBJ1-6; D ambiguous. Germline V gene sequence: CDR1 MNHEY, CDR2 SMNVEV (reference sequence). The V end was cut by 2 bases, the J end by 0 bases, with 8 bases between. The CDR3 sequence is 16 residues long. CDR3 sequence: CASSLIASSYNSPLHF. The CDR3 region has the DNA TGTGCCAGCAGTTTAATAGCGAGCTCCTATAATTCACCCCTCCACTTT.

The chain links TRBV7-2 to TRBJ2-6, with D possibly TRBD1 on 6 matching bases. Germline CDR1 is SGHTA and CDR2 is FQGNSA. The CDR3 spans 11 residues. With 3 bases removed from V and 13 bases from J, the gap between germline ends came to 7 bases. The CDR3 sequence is CASSLRGVLTF. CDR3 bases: TGTGCCAGCAGCTTGAGGGGGGTCCTGACTTTC. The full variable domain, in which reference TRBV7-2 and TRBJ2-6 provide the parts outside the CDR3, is GAGVSQSPSNKVTEKGKDVELRCDPISGHTALYWYRQSLGQGLEFLIYFQGNSAPDKSGLPSDRFSAERTGGSVSTLTIQRTQQEDSAVYLCASSLRGVLTFGAGSRLTVL.

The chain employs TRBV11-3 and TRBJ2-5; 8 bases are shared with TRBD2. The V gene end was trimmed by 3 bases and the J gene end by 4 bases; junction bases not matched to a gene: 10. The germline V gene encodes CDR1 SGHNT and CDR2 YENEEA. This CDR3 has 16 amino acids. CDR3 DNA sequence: TGTGCCAGCAGCTTCACCGGGACTAGGGGTCGAGAGACCCAGTACTTC. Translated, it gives CASSFTGTRGRETQYF.

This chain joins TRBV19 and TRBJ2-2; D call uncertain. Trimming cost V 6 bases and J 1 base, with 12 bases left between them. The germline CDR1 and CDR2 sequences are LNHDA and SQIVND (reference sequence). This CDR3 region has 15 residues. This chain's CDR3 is CASRDALRNTGELFF. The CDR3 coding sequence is TGTGCCAGTAGGGACGCCCTAAGGAACACCGGGGAGCTGTTTTTT. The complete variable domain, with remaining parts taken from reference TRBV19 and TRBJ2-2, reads DGGITQSPKYLFRKEGQNVTLSCEQNLNHDAMYWYRQDPGQGLRLIYYSQIVNDFQKGDIAEGYSVSREKKESFPLTVTSAQKNPTAFYLCASRDALRNTGELFFGEGSRLTVL.

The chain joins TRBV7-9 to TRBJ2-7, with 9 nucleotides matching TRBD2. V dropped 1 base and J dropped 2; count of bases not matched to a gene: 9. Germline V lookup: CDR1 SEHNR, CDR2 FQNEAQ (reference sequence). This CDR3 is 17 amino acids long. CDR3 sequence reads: CASSLGVVAGVPYEQYF. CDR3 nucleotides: TGTGCCAGCAGCTTAGGAGTAGTAGCGGGGGTACCCTACGAGCAGTACTTC. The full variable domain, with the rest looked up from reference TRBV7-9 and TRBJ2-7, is DTGVSQNPRHKITKRGQNVTFRCDPISEHNRLYWYRQTLGQGPEFLTYFQNEAQLEKSRLLSDRFSAERPKGSFSTLEIQRTEQGDSAMYLCASSLGVVAGVPYEQYFGPGTRLTVT.

The CDR3 coding sequence is TGTGCCAGCAGCTTATCTGGCGACACAGATACGCAGTATTTT. Translation: CASSLSGDTDTQYF. This rearrangement joins TRBV7-9 to TRBJ2-3; D not resolved. V lost 2 bases and J lost 2, with 8 bases in between. This CDR3 has 14 residues. Germline CDR1 is SEHNR and CDR2 is FQNEAQ (reference sequence).

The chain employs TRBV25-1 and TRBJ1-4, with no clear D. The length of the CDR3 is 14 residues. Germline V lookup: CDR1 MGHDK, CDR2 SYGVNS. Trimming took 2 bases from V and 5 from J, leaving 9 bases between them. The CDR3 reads CASSEQVWNEKLFF. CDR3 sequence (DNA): TGTGCCAGCAGTGAACAGGTGTGGAATGAAAAACTGTTTTTT.

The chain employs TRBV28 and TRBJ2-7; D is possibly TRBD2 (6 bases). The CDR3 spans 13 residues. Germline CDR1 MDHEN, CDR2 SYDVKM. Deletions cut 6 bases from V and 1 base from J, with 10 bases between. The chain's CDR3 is CASRSGGSYEQYF. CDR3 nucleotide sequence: TGTGCCAGCAGGTCCGGGGGTTCCTACGAGCAGTACTTC.

CDR3: CASSLDEGRYGYTF. The CDR3, as DNA: TGTGCCAGCAGCTTGGACGAGGGGCGCTATGGCTACACCTTC. The chain has TRBV5-4 and TRBJ1-2; D might be TRBD1 (5 bases). The CDR3 consists of 14 residues. V dropped 0 bases and J dropped 4 bases, with 10 bases sitting between them. Germline V lookup: CDR1 SGHNT, CDR2 YYREEE (reference sequence).

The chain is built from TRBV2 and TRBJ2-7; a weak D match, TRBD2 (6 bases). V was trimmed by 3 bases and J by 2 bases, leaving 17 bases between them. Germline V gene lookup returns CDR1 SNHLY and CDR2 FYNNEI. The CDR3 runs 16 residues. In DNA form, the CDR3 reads TGTGCCAGCAGTGATGCAGGGACTGAAACCCCCTACGAGCAGTACTTC. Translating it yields CASSDAGTETPYEQYF.

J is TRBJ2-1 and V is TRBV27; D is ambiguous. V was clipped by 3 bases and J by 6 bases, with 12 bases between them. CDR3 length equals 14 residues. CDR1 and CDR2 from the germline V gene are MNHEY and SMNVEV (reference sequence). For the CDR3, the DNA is TGTGCCAGCAGTTTCGAAGGGCCCCCCAATGAGCAGTTCTTC. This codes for CASSFEGPPNEQFF.

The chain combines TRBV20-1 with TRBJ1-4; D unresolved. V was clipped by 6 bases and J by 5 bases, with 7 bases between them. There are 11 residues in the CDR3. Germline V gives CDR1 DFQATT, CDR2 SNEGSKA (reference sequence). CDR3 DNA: TGCAGTGCGGCCGGGAATGAAAAACTGTTTTTT. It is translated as CSAAGNEKLFF.

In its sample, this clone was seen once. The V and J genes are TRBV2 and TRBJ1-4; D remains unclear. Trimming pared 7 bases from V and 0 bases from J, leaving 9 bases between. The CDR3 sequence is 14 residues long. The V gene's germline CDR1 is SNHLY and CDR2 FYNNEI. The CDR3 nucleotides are TGTGCCAGCACCAACAAAGCAACTAATGAAAAACTGTTTTTT. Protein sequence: CASTNKATNEKLFF.

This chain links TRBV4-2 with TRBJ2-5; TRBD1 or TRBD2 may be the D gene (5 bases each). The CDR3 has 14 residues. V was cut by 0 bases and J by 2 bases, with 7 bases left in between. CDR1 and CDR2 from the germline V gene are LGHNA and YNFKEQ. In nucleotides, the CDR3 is TGTGCCAGCAGCCAAGATGAGGGGCAAGAGACCCAGTACTTC. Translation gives CASSQDEGQETQYF.

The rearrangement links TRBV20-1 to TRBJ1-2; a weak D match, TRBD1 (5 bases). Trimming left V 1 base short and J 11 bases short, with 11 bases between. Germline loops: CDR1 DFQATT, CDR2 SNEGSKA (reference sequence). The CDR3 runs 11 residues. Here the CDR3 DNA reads TGCAGTGCTAGAGTGGGGGTAGGGTACACCTTC. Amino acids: CSARVGVGYTF.

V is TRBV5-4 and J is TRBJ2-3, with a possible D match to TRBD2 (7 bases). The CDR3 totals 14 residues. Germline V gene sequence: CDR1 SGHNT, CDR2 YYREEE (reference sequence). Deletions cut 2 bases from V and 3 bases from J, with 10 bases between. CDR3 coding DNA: TGTGCCAGCAGCTTCCGGGGGGCGACAGATACGCAGTATTTT. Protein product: CASSFRGATDTQYF.

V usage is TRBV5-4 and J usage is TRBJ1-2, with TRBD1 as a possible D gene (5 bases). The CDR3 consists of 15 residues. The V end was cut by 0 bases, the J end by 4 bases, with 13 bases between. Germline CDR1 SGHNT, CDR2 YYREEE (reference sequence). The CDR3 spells CASSLGQGEFYGYTF. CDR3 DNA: TGTGCCAGCAGCTTGGGGCAGGGCGAGTTCTATGGCTACACCTTC. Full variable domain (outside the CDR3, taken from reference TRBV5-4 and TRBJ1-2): ETGVTQSPTHLIKTRGQQVTLRCSSQSGHNTVSWYQQALGQGPQFIFQYYREEENGRGNFPPRFSGLQFPNYSSELNVNALELDDSALYLCASSLGQGEFYGYTFGSGTRLTVV.

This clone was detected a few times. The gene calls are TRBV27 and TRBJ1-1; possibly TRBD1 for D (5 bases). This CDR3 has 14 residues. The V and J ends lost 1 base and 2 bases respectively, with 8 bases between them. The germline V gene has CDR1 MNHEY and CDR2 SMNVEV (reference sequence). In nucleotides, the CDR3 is TGTGCCAGCAGTTTATTACAGGACAACACTGAAGCTTTCTTT. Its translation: CASSLLQDNTEAFF.

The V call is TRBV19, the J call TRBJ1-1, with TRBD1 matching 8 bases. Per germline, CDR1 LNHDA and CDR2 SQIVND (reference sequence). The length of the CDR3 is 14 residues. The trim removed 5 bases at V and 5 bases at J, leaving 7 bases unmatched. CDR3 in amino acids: CASSGQGARTEAFF. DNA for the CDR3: TGTGCCAGTAGTGGTCAGGGGGCGCGAACTGAAGCTTTCTTT.

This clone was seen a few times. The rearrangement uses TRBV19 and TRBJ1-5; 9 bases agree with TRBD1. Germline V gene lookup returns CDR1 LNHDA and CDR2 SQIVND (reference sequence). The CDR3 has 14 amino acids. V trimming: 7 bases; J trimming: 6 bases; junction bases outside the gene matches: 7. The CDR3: CASIRQGVGQPQHF. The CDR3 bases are TGTGCCAGTATTCGACAGGGGGTCGGTCAGCCCCAGCATTTT.

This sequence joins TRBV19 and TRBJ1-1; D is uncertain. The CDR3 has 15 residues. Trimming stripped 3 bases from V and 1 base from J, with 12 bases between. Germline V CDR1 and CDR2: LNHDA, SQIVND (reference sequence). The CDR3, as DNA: TGTGCCAGTAGTATCAATAGGGCACCGAACACTGAAGCTTTCTTT. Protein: CASSINRAPNTEAFF.

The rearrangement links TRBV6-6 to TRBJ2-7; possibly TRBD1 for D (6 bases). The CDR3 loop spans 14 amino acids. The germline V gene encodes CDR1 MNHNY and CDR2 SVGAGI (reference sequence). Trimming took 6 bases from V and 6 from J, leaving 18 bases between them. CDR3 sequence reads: CASRAPHPGAEQYF. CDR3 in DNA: TGTGCCAGCAGAGCCCCACATCCAGGGGCCGAGCAGTACTTC.

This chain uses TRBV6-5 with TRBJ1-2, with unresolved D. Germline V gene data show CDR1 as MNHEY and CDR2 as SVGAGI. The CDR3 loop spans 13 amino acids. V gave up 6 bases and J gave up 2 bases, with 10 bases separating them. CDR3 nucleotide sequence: TGTGCCAGCAGAAAGGACGAGAACTATGGCTACACCTTC. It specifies CASRKDENYGYTF.

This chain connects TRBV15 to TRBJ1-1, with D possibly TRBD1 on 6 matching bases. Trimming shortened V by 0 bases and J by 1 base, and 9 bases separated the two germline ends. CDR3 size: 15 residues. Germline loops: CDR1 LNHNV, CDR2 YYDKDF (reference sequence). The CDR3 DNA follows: TGTGCCACCAGCAGAGATAACAGGGCGAACACTGAAGCTTTCTTT. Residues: CATSRDNRANTEAFF.